Presented here are 14 T cell receptor beta chains from one specimen sequenced in a study of T cell responses to AZD1222 COVID-19 vaccine. The data were produced by immunoSEQ multiplex PCR, yet TCRdb's version contains in-frame clones alone and is incomplete. The table has about 140,000 clones, 85% to 95% seen once; the top ten hold 4.5% to 5.5%. Source: peripheral blood, taken on day 0 of AZD1222 vaccination. Receptors were obtained from an adult in good health.

The chain joins TRBV10-3 to TRBJ2-5; possibly TRBD2 for D (6 bases). The V end was cut by 0 bases, the J end by 4 bases, with 12 bases between. The CDR3 spans 15 residues. Per germline, CDR1 ENHRY and CDR2 SYGVKD. CDR3 coding DNA: TGTGCCATCAGTGAGTCGAAGGGTAGCGGAGAGACCCAGTACTTC. Translation: CAISESKGSGETQYF.

This rearrangement joins TRBV6-2 or TRBV6-3 to TRBJ2-7; 10 bases are shared with TRBD2. Looked up from germline, CDR1 is MNHEY and CDR2 is SVGEGT. The CDR3 loop spans 16 amino acids. The trim removed 0 bases at V and 5 bases at J, leaving 7 bases unmatched. CDR3 loop: CASSYSITSGNDEQYF. Written as DNA, the CDR3 is TGTGCCAGCAGTTACTCGATTACTAGCGGGAACGACGAGCAGTACTTC.

V usage is TRBV3-1 (or the pseudogene TRBV3-2) and J usage is TRBJ1-4; D is uncertain. Germline CDR1 is LGHDT and CDR2 is YNNKEL (reference sequence). V shed 4 bases and J shed 4 bases, with 1 base lying between them. The CDR3 length is 11 residues. In DNA form, the CDR3 reads TGTGCCAGCAGCCTTAATGAAAAACTGTTTTTT. This sequence encodes CASSLNEKLFF.

The chain is built from TRBV2 and TRBJ1-2; D is uncertain. Germline V gives CDR1 SNHLY, CDR2 FYNNEI. The CDR3 spans 10 residues. Trimming shortened V by 3 bases and J by 12 bases, and 8 bases separated the two germline ends. The CDR3 coding sequence is TGTGCCAGCAGTGATTGGGTCGACACCTTC. Its translation: CASSDWVDTF.

V and J are TRBV7-9 and TRBJ1-2; 11 bases agree with TRBD1. V lost 8 bases and J lost 1; bases outside the gene matches: 9. This CDR3 spans 16 amino acids. Germline V CDR1 and CDR2: SEHNR, FQNEAQ (reference sequence). The CDR3 coding sequence is TGTGCCAGCGGCGGATGGGGACAGGGGGATAACTATGGCTACACCTTC. Its translation is CASGGWGQGDNYGYTF.

The chain combines TRBV3-1 (or the pseudogene TRBV3-2) with TRBJ1-2; D gene unclear. The CDR3 runs to 14 residues. V was trimmed by 0 bases and J by 6 bases, leaving 11 bases between them. Germline V gene data show CDR1 as LGHDT and CDR2 as YNNKEL (reference sequence). The CDR3 is CASSQDPGMHGYTF. CDR3 in DNA: TGTGCCAGCAGCCAAGATCCGGGGATGCATGGCTACACCTTC.

This chain links TRBV13 with TRBJ1-1; TRBD1 matches 7 bases. The CDR3 runs 13 residues. Germline assignment: CDR1 PRHDT and CDR2 FYEKMQ (reference sequence). V gave up 3 bases and J gave up 6 bases; unmatched junction bases: 4. CDR3 in DNA: TGTGCCAGCAGCTTTTCAGGGGGGCCTGAAGCTTTCTTT. The encoded protein is CASSFSGGPEAFF.

The V and J genes are TRBV7-2 and TRBJ2-1; 10 bases line up with TRBD2. The germline gives CDR1 SGHTA, CDR2 FQGNSA. This CDR3 is 15 amino acids long. V was clipped by 2 bases and J by 6 bases; unmatched bases: 4. CDR3 residues: CASSLLAGDANEQFF. As DNA, the CDR3 is TGTGCCAGCAGCTTACTAGCGGGAGATGCCAATGAGCAGTTCTTC.

The chain recombines TRBV9 with TRBJ1-3; D gene uncertain. The V end lost 2 bases, the J end lost 1 base, and 7 bases lay between the germline ends. CDR1 and CDR2 from the germline V gene are SGDLS and YYNGEE. The CDR3 sequence is 14 residues long. The CDR3 is CASSVDTSGNTIYF. CDR3 bases: TGTGCCAGCAGCGTCGACACATCTGGAAACACCATATATTTT.

This clone occurred once. CDR3 sequence (DNA): TGCGCCAGCAGCTTGGCGTTCGGGATCTCTGGAAACACCATATATTTT. Protein sequence: CASSLAFGISGNTIYF. This chain connects TRBV5-1 to TRBJ1-3; no firm D call. V lost 0 bases, J lost 0 bases, and 10 bases lay in between. CDR1 and CDR2 (germline): SGHRS, YFSETQ. This CDR3 spans 16 amino acids.

The chain is built from TRBV30 and TRBJ2-1; TRBD1 matches at 9 bases. CDR1 GTSNPN and CDR2 SVGIG come from the germline V gene (reference sequence). V was clipped by 7 bases and J by 5 bases; unmatched bases: 6. The CDR3 sequence is 13 residues long. Here the CDR3 reads CALPGQGNNEQFF. CDR3 DNA: TGTGCCTTACCGGGACAGGGTAACAATGAGCAGTTCTTC.

The chain combines TRBV5-1 with TRBJ1-1; possibly TRBD1 for D (5 bases). V was pared by 0 bases and J by 2 bases, with 17 bases between. The CDR3 spans 17 residues. Germline V CDR1 and CDR2: SGHRS, YFSETQ. The CDR3: CASSLVLTGTPNTEAFF. CDR3 DNA: TGCGCCAGCAGCTTGGTTCTCACCGGGACCCCAAACACTGAAGCTTTCTTT.

V is TRBV5-1 and J is TRBJ2-1; TRBD2 is a possible D gene (6 bases). The CDR3 has 13 residues. The ends were cut back, 3 bases at V and 6 bases at J, with 10 bases in the middle. Germline V gene data show CDR1 as SGHRS and CDR2 as YFSETQ. The DNA of the CDR3 is TGCGCCAGCAGCTCCGGGGGTTTCAATGAGCAGTTCTTC. It codes for CASSSGGFNEQFF.

The rearrangement uses TRBV5-1 and TRBJ2-1, with unresolved D. Germline V CDR1 and CDR2: SGHRS, YFSETQ. This CDR3 region has 14 residues. The V and J ends lost 4 bases and 5 bases respectively, with 13 bases between them. CDR3 residues: CASSPMSRNNEQFF. The CDR3 DNA follows: TGCGCCAGCAGCCCTATGTCGCGGAACAATGAGCAGTTCTTC.